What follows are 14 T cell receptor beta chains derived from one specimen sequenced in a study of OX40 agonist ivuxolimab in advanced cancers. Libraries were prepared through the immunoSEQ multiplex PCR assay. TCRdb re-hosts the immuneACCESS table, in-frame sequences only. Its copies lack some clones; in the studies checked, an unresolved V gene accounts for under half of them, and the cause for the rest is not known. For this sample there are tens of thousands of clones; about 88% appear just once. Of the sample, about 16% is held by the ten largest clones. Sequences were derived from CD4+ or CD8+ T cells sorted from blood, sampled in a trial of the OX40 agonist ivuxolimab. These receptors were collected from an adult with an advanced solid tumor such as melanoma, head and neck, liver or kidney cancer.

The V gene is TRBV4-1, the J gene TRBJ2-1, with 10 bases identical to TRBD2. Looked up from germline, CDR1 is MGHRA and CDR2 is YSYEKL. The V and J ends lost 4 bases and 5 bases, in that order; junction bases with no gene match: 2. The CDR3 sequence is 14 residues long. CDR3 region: CASSPGLADNEQFF. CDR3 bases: TGCGCCAGCAGCCCCGGACTAGCGGACAATGAGCAGTTCTTC.

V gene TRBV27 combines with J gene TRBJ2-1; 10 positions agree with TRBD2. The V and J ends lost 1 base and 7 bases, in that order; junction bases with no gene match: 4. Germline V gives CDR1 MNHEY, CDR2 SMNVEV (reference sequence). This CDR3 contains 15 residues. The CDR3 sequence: CASSLLASGRNEQFF. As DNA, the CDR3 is TGTGCCAGCAGTTTATTGGCTAGCGGGAGAAATGAGCAGTTCTTC.

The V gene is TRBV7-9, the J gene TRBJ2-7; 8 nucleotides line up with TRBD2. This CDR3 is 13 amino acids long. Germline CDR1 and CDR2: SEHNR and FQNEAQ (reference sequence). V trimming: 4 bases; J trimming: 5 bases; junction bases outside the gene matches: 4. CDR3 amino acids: CASSSGLADEQYF. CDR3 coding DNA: TGTGCCAGCAGCTCCGGACTAGCAGACGAGCAGTACTTC.

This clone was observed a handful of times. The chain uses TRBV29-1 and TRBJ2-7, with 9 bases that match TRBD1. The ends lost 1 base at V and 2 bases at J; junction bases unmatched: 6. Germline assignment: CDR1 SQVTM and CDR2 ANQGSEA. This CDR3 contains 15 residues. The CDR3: CSVEGTGVSAYEQYF. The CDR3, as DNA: TGCAGCGTTGAAGGGACAGGGGTCTCAGCCTACGAGCAGTACTTC.

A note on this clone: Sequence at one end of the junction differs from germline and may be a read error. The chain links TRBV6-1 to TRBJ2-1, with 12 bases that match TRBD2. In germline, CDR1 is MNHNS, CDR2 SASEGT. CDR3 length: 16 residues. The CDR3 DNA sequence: TGTGCCATCAGTGAGACACTAGCGGGAGGTGGTGGTGAGCAGTTCTTC. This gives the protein CAISETLAGGGGEQFF.

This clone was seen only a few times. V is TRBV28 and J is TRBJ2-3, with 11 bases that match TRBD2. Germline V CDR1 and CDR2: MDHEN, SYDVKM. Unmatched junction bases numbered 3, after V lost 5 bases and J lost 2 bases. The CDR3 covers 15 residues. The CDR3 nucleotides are TGTGCCAGCAGTCCGGGACTAGCGGTCACAGATACGCAGTATTTT. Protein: CASSPGLAVTDTQYF.

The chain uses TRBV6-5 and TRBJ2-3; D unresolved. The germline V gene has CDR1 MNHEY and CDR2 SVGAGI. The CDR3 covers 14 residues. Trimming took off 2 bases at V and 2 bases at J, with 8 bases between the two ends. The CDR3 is CASSYGAATDTQYF. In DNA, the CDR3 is TGTGCCAGCAGTTACGGTGCGGCCACAGATACGCAGTATTTT.

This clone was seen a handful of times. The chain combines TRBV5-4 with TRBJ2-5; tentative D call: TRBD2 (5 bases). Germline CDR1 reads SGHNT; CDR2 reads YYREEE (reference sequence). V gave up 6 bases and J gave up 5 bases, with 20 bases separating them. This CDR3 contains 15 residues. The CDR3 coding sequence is TGTGCCAGCACCGCTCGGGGAGCTGGGGAGGAGACCCAGTACTTC. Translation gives CASTARGAGEETQYF.

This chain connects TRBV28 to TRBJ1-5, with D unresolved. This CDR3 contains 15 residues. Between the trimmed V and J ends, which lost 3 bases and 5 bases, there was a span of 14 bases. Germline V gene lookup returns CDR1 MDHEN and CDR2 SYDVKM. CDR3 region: CASSFEFEADQPQHF. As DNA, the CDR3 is TGTGCCAGCAGTTTCGAGTTTGAAGCCGATCAGCCCCAGCATTTT.

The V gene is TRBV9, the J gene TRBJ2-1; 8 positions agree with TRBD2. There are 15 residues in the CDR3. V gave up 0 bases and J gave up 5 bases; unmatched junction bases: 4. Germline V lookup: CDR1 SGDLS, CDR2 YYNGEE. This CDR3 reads CASSVVSGIDNEQFF. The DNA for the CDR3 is TGTGCCAGCAGCGTAGTTAGCGGGATCGACAATGAGCAGTTCTTC.

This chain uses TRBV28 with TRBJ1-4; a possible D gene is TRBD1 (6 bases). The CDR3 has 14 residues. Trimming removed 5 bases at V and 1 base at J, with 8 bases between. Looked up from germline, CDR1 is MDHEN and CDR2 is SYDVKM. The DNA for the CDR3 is TGTGCCAGCAGTAACAGGGTAACTAATGAAAAACTGTTTTTT. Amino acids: CASSNRVTNEKLFF. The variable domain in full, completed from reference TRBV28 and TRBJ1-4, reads DVKVTQSSRYLVKRTGEKVFLECVQDMDHENMFWYRQDPGLGLRLIYFSYDVKMKEKGDIPEGYSVSREKKERFSLILESASTNQTSMYLCASSNRVTNEKLFFGSGTQLSVL.

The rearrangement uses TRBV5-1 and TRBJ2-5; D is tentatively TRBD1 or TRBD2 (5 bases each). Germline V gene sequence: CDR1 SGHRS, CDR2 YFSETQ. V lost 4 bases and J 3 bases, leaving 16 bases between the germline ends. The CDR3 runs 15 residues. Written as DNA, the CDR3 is TGCGCCAGCAGCATCGCCCAGGGAGCAGAAGAGACCCAGTACTTC. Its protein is CASSIAQGAEETQYF.

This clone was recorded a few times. The CDR3: CASSPGQEYYEQYF. CDR3 coding DNA: TGTGCCAGCAGCCCGGGACAGGAATACTACGAGCAGTACTTC. V usage is TRBV9 and J usage is TRBJ2-7, with 8 bases identical to TRBD1. With 4 bases clipped from V and 3 bases from J, the junction kept 6 bases outside the gene matches. This CDR3 has 14 amino acids. Germline V gene sequence: CDR1 SGDLS, CDR2 YYNGEE.

CDR3 amino acids: CASSKTILASSYEQYF. CDR3 bases: TGCGCCAGCAGCAAGACCATACTAGCTAGCTCCTACGAGCAGTACTTC. V gene TRBV4-1 combines with J gene TRBJ2-7; D is perhaps TRBD2 (6 bases). From germline, CDR1 is MGHRA and CDR2 YSYEKL. V was pared by 5 bases and J by 0 bases, with 17 bases between. The CDR3 sequence is 16 residues long.